These 15 T cell receptor beta chains originate from one sample sequenced in a study of graft-versus-host responses after intestinal transplantation. The table came from immunoSEQ multiplex PCR; TCRdb's copy has only in-frame clones and leaves some out. This sample has roughly 60,000 clones; around 91% occur once, and the top ten carry around 2.5%. The sequencing used PBMCs, collected around 120 days after intestinal transplantation. These receptors were obtained from a human patient who received an intestinal transplant, so some T cells may come from the graft donor.

The V and J genes are TRBV5-8 and TRBJ2-1; TRBD2 matches at 14 bases. Per germline, CDR1 SGHTS and CDR2 YDEGEE. The CDR3 covers 18 residues. V lost 0 bases and J lost 1; bases outside the gene matches: 3. The CDR3 here is CASSLEGLAGVSYNEQFF. The DNA for the CDR3 is TGTGCCAGCAGCTTGGAGGGACTAGCGGGAGTATCCTACAATGAGCAGTTCTTC.

This chain links TRBV7-8 with TRBJ2-7, with no clear D. Trimming took 4 bases from V and 3 from J, leaving 4 bases between them. This CDR3 spans 11 amino acids. Germline values: CDR1 SGHVS, CDR2 FQNEAQ. The CDR3 spells CASSSDYEQYF. CDR3 in DNA: TGTGCCAGCAGCTCAGACTACGAGCAGTACTTC.

The V call is TRBV6-1, the J call TRBJ2-2, with TRBD1 matching over 9 bases. From germline, CDR1 is MNHNS and CDR2 SASEGT. Trimming cost V 0 bases and J 5 bases; bases outside gene matches: 1. CDR3 length: 15 residues. CDR3 sequence reads: CASSEAGTGTGELFF. DNA for the CDR3: TGTGCCAGCAGTGAAGCAGGGACAGGGACCGGGGAGCTGTTTTTT.

This sequence joins TRBV4-1 and TRBJ1-3; possibly TRBD1 for D (5 bases). V shed 1 base and J shed 0 bases, with 10 bases lying between them. CDR3 length equals 16 residues. The germline V gene encodes CDR1 MGHRA and CDR2 YSYEKL. CDR3 nucleotides: TGCGCCAGCAGCCAAGTCGGCCAGGGCTCTGGAAACACCATATATTTT. Translated, it gives CASSQVGQGSGNTIYF.

The chain combines TRBV27 with TRBJ2-5; a weak D match, TRBD2 (5 bases). With the DNA end fitting TRBJ2-7 better, the J assignment may be wrong. This CDR3 has 12 amino acids. Germline assignment: CDR1 MNHEY and CDR2 SMNVEV (reference sequence). The CDR3 protein is CASSFPGGEQYF. The CDR3 DNA is TGTGCCAGCAGTTTCCCCGGAGGCGAGCAGTACTTC.

This clone has only one observation. V gene TRBV28 combines with J gene TRBJ1-2, with D maybe TRBD1 (6 bases). The CDR3 contains 13 residues. V was clipped by 2 bases and J by 4 bases, with 8 bases between them. Per germline, CDR1 MDHEN and CDR2 SYDVKM. This chain's CDR3 is CASSLPRGYGYTF. CDR3 nucleotides: TGTGCCAGCAGTTTACCCAGGGGCTATGGCTACACCTTC.

The V call is TRBV7-3, the J call TRBJ2-6; 9 bases match TRBD1. Germline V gene sequence: CDR1 SGHTA, CDR2 FQGTGA. This CDR3 comprises 18 residues. V lost 3 bases and J lost 0; bases outside the gene matches: 6. The CDR3 DNA sequence: TGTGCCAGCAGCTTGTCCCCGGGACAGGGCTCTGGGGCCAACGTCCTGACTTTC. Translation gives CASSLSPGQGSGANVLTF.

This chain uses TRBV4-1 with TRBJ2-4, with D possibly TRBD1 on 6 matching bases. Trimming removed 2 bases from V and 5 bases from J, with 10 bases in between. CDR1 is MGHRA, CDR2 YSYEKL, per germline. The CDR3 covers 14 residues. CDR3 region: CASSQPYRENIQYF. The CDR3 DNA is TGCGCCAGCAGCCAACCCTACAGGGAAAACATTCAGTACTTC.

This chain links TRBV2 with TRBJ2-3; no reliable D call. Trimming stripped 2 bases from V and 0 bases from J, with 9 bases between. The CDR3 spans 15 residues. Per the germline V gene, CDR1 is SNHLY and CDR2 is FYNNEI. CDR3 loop: CASSESSFSTDTQYF. The CDR3 nucleotides are TGTGCCAGCAGTGAATCCTCTTTTAGCACAGATACGCAGTATTTT.

This chain links TRBV4-2 with TRBJ2-1; D not resolved. CDR1 is LGHNA and CDR2 is YNFKEQ in the germline V gene. V was cut by 3 bases and J by 4 bases, with 13 bases left in between. The CDR3 sequence is 15 residues long. CDR3 in DNA: TGTGCCAGCAGCCACTCTGACTGGCCTTACAATGAGCAGTTCTTC. This encodes CASSHSDWPYNEQFF.

The V and J genes are TRBV7-9 and TRBJ2-1; 9 bases align to TRBD2. The germline gives CDR1 SEHNR, CDR2 FQNEAQ (reference sequence). CDR3 length: 17 residues. Unmatched junction bases numbered 9, after V lost 6 bases and J lost 0 bases. The CDR3 sequence is CASRAGGPLSSYNEQFF. The CDR3 region has the DNA TGTGCCAGCAGAGCGGGAGGCCCCCTCAGCTCCTACAATGAGCAGTTCTTC.

The V gene is TRBV28, the J gene TRBJ2-5; no clear D gene. The CDR3 sequence is 15 residues long. Per the germline V gene, CDR1 is MDHEN and CDR2 is SYDVKM. V was shortened by 6 bases and J by 1 base, with 15 bases between the two germline ends. The CDR3 region is CASSSTLLIQETQYF. The CDR3 DNA is TGTGCCAGCAGCTCGACCCTACTCATCCAAGAGACCCAGTACTTC.

This clone was seen just once. V gene TRBV6-1 combines with J gene TRBJ1-1; 10 nucleotides align to TRBD1. This CDR3 is built from 14 residues. Germline V gene data show CDR1 as MNHNS and CDR2 as SASEGT. V gave up 0 bases and J gave up 6 bases; unmatched junction bases: 1. CDR3 residues: CASSEAGTGAEAFF. The CDR3 nucleotides read TGTGCCAGCAGTGAAGCGGGGACAGGGGCTGAAGCTTTCTTT.

The DNA of the CDR3 is TGTGCCAGCGCCCTCTGGGGGACAGGGGTCTACAATGAGCAGTTCTTC. This codes for CASALWGTGVYNEQFF. The chain is built from TRBV19 and TRBJ2-1; 10 bases map to TRBD1. The CDR3 has 16 amino acids. With V trimmed by 9 bases and J by 3 bases, 11 bases remained unmatched. Per the germline V gene, CDR1 is LNHDA and CDR2 is SQIVND (reference sequence).

In DNA form, the CDR3 reads TGTGCCAGCAGTCCCGGGACGGGGGGATACGAGCAGTACTTC. It encodes CASSPGTGGYEQYF. The V and J genes are TRBV27 and TRBJ2-7; 7 bases map to TRBD2. J was trimmed by 4 bases and V by 5 bases; bases with no gene match: 8. The germline CDR1 and CDR2 sequences are MNHEY and SMNVEV (reference sequence). The CDR3 length is 14 residues.